The rows below give T cell receptor beta chains drawn from one sample of a study of T cell responses to AZD1222 COVID-19 vaccine. This table comes from immunoSEQ multiplex PCR, and its TCRdb copy is limited to in-frame clones, with some not included. The table has approximately 100,000 clones, around 96% seen once. The sample was peripheral blood, taken on day 0 of AZD1222 vaccination. These receptors originate from an adult in good health. Each CDR3 is given with its conserved first and last residue. The D gene is left open where the match is weak. Size is stated for part of the rows, as once, few or many counts, or as a class when the clone is expanded.

d_call: -
j_call: TRBJ1-4
v_call: TRBV2
clone_size: -
cdr3_nt: TGTGCCGGAAGTGGGGCTTTCGATGAAAAACTGTTTTTT
cdr3_aa: CAGSGAFDEKLFF

d_call: -
j_call: TRBJ1-5
v_call: TRBV7-2
clone_size: once
cdr3_nt: TGTGCCAGCAGCTTAGTAGGGGAGGTTAGGGGGAATCAGCCCCAGCATTTT
cdr3_aa: CASSLVGEVRGNQPQHF

d_call: -
j_call: TRBJ1-5
v_call: TRBV2
clone_size: -
cdr3_nt: TGTGCCAGCAATCGAGCCGATCAGCCCCAGCATTTT
cdr3_aa: CASNRADQPQHF

d_call: -
j_call: TRBJ2-7
v_call: TRBV11-3
clone_size: -
cdr3_nt: TGTGCCAGCAGCTTAGTCACAGGGAGCGCGGAATCGGACGAGCAGTACTTC
cdr3_aa: CASSLVTGSAESDEQYF

d_call: -
j_call: TRBJ1-1
v_call: TRBV29-1
clone_size: -
cdr3_nt: TGCAGCGTCAAGGGATCCACTGAAGCTTTCTTT
cdr3_aa: CSVKGSTEAFF

d_call: -
j_call: TRBJ1-1
v_call: TRBV21-1
clone_size: -
cdr3_nt: TGTGCCAGCAGCAAATTGTGTTTGGTATTGGGGGACACTGAAGCTTTCTTT
cdr3_aa: CASSKLCLVLGDTEAFF

d_call: -
j_call: TRBJ2-7
v_call: TRBV20-1
clone_size: -
cdr3_nt: TGCAGTGCTAGTAGGCGGGGGCGCCGGGAGCAGTACTTC
cdr3_aa: CSASRRGRREQYF

d_call: -
j_call: TRBJ2-7
v_call: TRBV29-1
clone_size: -
cdr3_nt: TGCAGCGTTGCCCCCGGGGGCTACGAGCAGTACTTC
cdr3_aa: CSVAPGGYEQYF

d_call: -
j_call: TRBJ2-7
v_call: TRBV7-9
clone_size: -
cdr3_nt: TGTGCCAGCACCCCCGAGGGGGACGAGCAGTACTTC
cdr3_aa: CASTPEGDEQYF

d_call: -
j_call: TRBJ2-7
v_call: TRBV5-4
clone_size: -
cdr3_nt: TGTGCCAGCAGCGTACCAGGTTCCTACGAGCAGTACTTC
cdr3_aa: CASSVPGSYEQYF

d_call: -
j_call: TRBJ1-1
v_call: TRBV28
clone_size: -
cdr3_nt: TGTGCCAGCCGACCCCGCAGGGGTTTGGCTGAAGCTTTCTTT
cdr3_aa: CASRPRRGLAEAFF

d_call: -
j_call: TRBJ1-2
v_call: TRBV7-9
clone_size: once
cdr3_nt: TGTGCCAGCAGCGAGGGGTCCTCCGGGAACTATGGCTACACCTTC
cdr3_aa: CASSEGSSGNYGYTF

d_call: -
j_call: TRBJ1-1
v_call: TRBV6-5
clone_size: once
cdr3_nt: TGTGCCAGCCCAAGGGGACGAGGGGTGAACACTGAAGCTTTCTTT
cdr3_aa: CASPRGRGVNTEAFF

d_call: -
j_call: TRBJ2-7
v_call: TRBV20-1
clone_size: -
cdr3_nt: TGCAGTGCTATCGAGTCCTACGAGCAGTACTTC
cdr3_aa: CSAIESYEQYF

d_call: -
j_call: TRBJ1-5
v_call: TRBV4-1
clone_size: -
cdr3_nt: TGCGCCAGCAGCCAAGTGGTTCGCAATCAGCCCCAGCATTTT
cdr3_aa: CASSQVVRNQPQHF

d_call: TRBD1
j_call: TRBJ1-1
v_call: TRBV18
clone_size: -
cdr3_nt: TGTGCCAGCTCACGGGACAGGCAGAACACTGAAGCTTTCTTT
cdr3_aa: CASSRDRQNTEAFF

d_call: -
j_call: TRBJ1-1
v_call: TRBV28
clone_size: -
cdr3_nt: TGTGCCAGCAGTTTTCGGCACGGGGTCCCCACTGAAGCTTTCTTT
cdr3_aa: CASSFRHGVPTEAFF

d_call: TRBD1
j_call: TRBJ2-1
v_call: TRBV19
clone_size: -
cdr3_nt: TGTGCCAGTTGCGTCCGGACAGGGGTAAATGAGCAGTTCTTC
cdr3_aa: CASCVRTGVNEQFF

d_call: -
j_call: TRBJ1-2
v_call: TRBV7-3
clone_size: -
cdr3_nt: TGTGCCAGCAGCTTAAACTCTATGGGTGGCTACACCTTC
cdr3_aa: CASSLNSMGGYTF

d_call: TRBD1
j_call: TRBJ1-3
v_call: TRBV7-6
clone_size: once
cdr3_nt: TGTGCCAGCAGCTTCAGAGGCCCGGGGGTGGCGGGGTCGGGACAGGCTGGAAACACCATATATTTT
cdr3_aa: CASSFRGPGVAGSGQAGNTIYF

d_call: TRBD2
j_call: TRBJ2-5
v_call: TRBV2
clone_size: -
cdr3_nt: TGTGCCAGCAGTGATCAGCGGGGGCCTAAAGAGACCCAGTACTTC
cdr3_aa: CASSDQRGPKETQYF

d_call: TRBD2
j_call: TRBJ2-5
v_call: TRBV3-1/TRBV3-2
clone_size: -
cdr3_nt: TGTGCCAGCAGCCAAGGCCGGACTAGCAGAGAGACCCAGTACTTC
cdr3_aa: CASSQGRTSRETQYF

d_call: -
j_call: TRBJ1-4
v_call: TRBV27
clone_size: -
cdr3_nt: TGTGCCAGCAGGGTGACACAGGGTCATAATGAAAAACTGTTTTTT
cdr3_aa: CASRVTQGHNEKLFF

d_call: -
j_call: TRBJ1-5
v_call: TRBV10-3
clone_size: medium-sized
cdr3_nt: TGTGCCATCAGTGAGAGATGGTCGAGCAATCAGCCCCAGCATTTT
cdr3_aa: CAISERWSSNQPQHF

d_call: TRBD1
j_call: TRBJ1-3
v_call: TRBV7-9
clone_size: -
cdr3_nt: TGTGCCAGCAGCTCCGGACAGGCCTACTCTGGAAACACCATATATTTT
cdr3_aa: CASSSGQAYSGNTIYF

d_call: -
j_call: TRBJ1-1
v_call: TRBV19
clone_size: -
cdr3_nt: TGTGCCAGTAGTATGCTTGGAAACACTGAAGCTTTCTTT
cdr3_aa: CASSMLGNTEAFF

d_call: -
j_call: TRBJ1-1
v_call: TRBV16
clone_size: -
cdr3_nt: TGTGCCAGCAGCCAATCAGACACTGAAGCTTTCTTT
cdr3_aa: CASSQSDTEAFF

d_call: -
j_call: TRBJ2-5
v_call: TRBV5-1
clone_size: -
cdr3_nt: TGCGCCAGCAGCTTGGCGGGTGGAGGGGGAGAAGAGACCCAGTACTTC
cdr3_aa: CASSLAGGGGEETQYF

d_call: -
j_call: TRBJ2-5
v_call: TRBV27
clone_size: -
cdr3_nt: TGTGCCAGCAGTCCCTGGGGATCAGGGGAGACCCAGTACTTC
cdr3_aa: CASSPWGSGETQYF

d_call: -
j_call: TRBJ1-3
v_call: TRBV9
clone_size: -
cdr3_nt: TGTGCCAGCAGCGTAGTAGGGGACTCTGGAAACACCATATATTTT
cdr3_aa: CASSVVGDSGNTIYF

d_call: -
j_call: TRBJ1-5
v_call: TRBV7-2
clone_size: -
cdr3_nt: TGTGCCAGCAGCTTAGGACAGTCAAGCAATCAGCCCCAGCATTTT
cdr3_aa: CASSLGQSSNQPQHF

d_call: -
j_call: TRBJ1-1
v_call: TRBV5-4
clone_size: -
cdr3_nt: TGTGCCAGCAATTTTGACAGGAGGAACACTGAAGCTTTCTTT
cdr3_aa: CASNFDRRNTEAFF

d_call: -
j_call: TRBJ2-7
v_call: TRBV6-2/TRBV6-3
clone_size: -
cdr3_nt: TGTGCCAGCAGTTACGGGAGGCGGGACGAGCAGTACTTC
cdr3_aa: CASSYGRRDEQYF

d_call: TRBD1
j_call: TRBJ1-1
v_call: TRBV19
clone_size: -
cdr3_nt: TGTGCCAGTAGTACAGGAAGGCTCTCGGGACAGGGGAACACTGAAGCTTTCTTT
cdr3_aa: CASSTGRLSGQGNTEAFF

d_call: -
j_call: TRBJ1-6
v_call: TRBV12-3/TRBV12-4
clone_size: -
cdr3_nt: TGTGCCAGCAGTTATCAGGGGTCTTCACCCCTCCACTTT
cdr3_aa: CASSYQGSSPLHF

d_call: -
j_call: TRBJ1-4
v_call: TRBV5-1
clone_size: once
cdr3_nt: TGCGCCAGCAGGGACGGACAGCCAACTAATGAAAAACTGTTTTTT
cdr3_aa: CASRDGQPTNEKLFF

d_call: TRBD2
j_call: TRBJ2-1
v_call: TRBV5-1
clone_size: -
cdr3_nt: TGCGCCAGCAGCCCCGGGACTAGCGGGAACTATGAGCAGTTCTTC
cdr3_aa: CASSPGTSGNYEQFF

d_call: -
j_call: TRBJ1-3
v_call: TRBV6-2/TRBV6-3
clone_size: once
cdr3_nt: TGTGCCAGCAGTTACTCGATTGCGGGGGCGAACACCATATATTTT
cdr3_aa: CASSYSIAGANTIYF

d_call: -
j_call: TRBJ2-1
v_call: TRBV7-9
clone_size: -
cdr3_nt: TGTGCCAGCAGCTCCGCCAGGGCGGCCTCCTACAATGAGCAGTTCTTC
cdr3_aa: CASSSARAASYNEQFF

d_call: -
j_call: TRBJ1-1
v_call: TRBV7-2
clone_size: -
cdr3_nt: TGTGCCAGCAGCTCGGGACACTGGTCTGAAGCTTTCTTT
cdr3_aa: CASSSGHWSEAFF

d_call: -
j_call: TRBJ1-1
v_call: TRBV6-6
clone_size: -
cdr3_nt: TGTGCCAGCACCCCCCGGGGGAACACTGAAGCTTTCTTT
cdr3_aa: CASTPRGNTEAFF

d_call: -
j_call: TRBJ1-2
v_call: TRBV19
clone_size: -
cdr3_nt: TGTGCCAGTAGTATGACCTTACAGGGATCCTATGGCTACACCTTC
cdr3_aa: CASSMTLQGSYGYTF

d_call: TRBD1
j_call: TRBJ1-1
v_call: TRBV4-3
clone_size: -
cdr3_nt: TGCGCCAGCAGCCCAGGGGGCACTGAAGCTTTCTTT
cdr3_aa: CASSPGGTEAFF

d_call: TRBD2
j_call: TRBJ2-1
v_call: TRBV5-6
clone_size: -
cdr3_nt: TGTGCCAGCAGCTTTGTAGCGGGGTACAATGAGCAGTTCTTC
cdr3_aa: CASSFVAGYNEQFF

d_call: TRBD1
j_call: TRBJ2-3
v_call: TRBV10-3
clone_size: -
cdr3_nt: TGTGCCATCAGTTCCCGACTCCGGGACAGGGACAATACAGATACGCAGTATTTT
cdr3_aa: CAISSRLRDRDNTDTQYF

d_call: -
j_call: TRBJ1-6
v_call: TRBV27
clone_size: -
cdr3_nt: TGTGCCAGCAGTTTTGGTGTCGCGGCAAGCTCCTATAATTCACCCCTCCACTTT
cdr3_aa: CASSFGVAASSYNSPLHF

d_call: -
j_call: TRBJ1-1
v_call: TRBV18
clone_size: once
cdr3_nt: TGTGCCAGCTCACTTGGACGATCCAGCACTGAAGCTTTCTTT
cdr3_aa: CASSLGRSSTEAFF

d_call: -
j_call: TRBJ1-2
v_call: TRBV4-1
clone_size: -
cdr3_nt: TGCGCCAGCAGCCAGACCGGACGGATTAACTATGGCTACACCTTC
cdr3_aa: CASSQTGRINYGYTF

d_call: -
j_call: TRBJ1-1
v_call: TRBV27
clone_size: -
cdr3_nt: TGTGCCAGCAAGGAGAGGAACACTGAAGCTTTCTTT
cdr3_aa: CASKERNTEAFF

d_call: -
j_call: TRBJ2-5
v_call: TRBV7-2
clone_size: -
cdr3_nt: TGTGCCAGCAGCTTAGGGGCAGGGCAGTTCCAGTACTTC
cdr3_aa: CASSLGAGQFQYF

d_call: -
j_call: TRBJ1-2
v_call: TRBV4-1
clone_size: -
cdr3_nt: TGCGCCAGCAGCCAAGATTTCTGGGCTAACTATGGCTACACCTTC
cdr3_aa: CASSQDFWANYGYTF

d_call: -
j_call: TRBJ1-2
v_call: TRBV6-5
clone_size: -
cdr3_nt: TGTGCCAGCAGTTACAGAGAGTCCTATGACTACACCTTC
cdr3_aa: CASSYRESYDYTF

d_call: TRBD1
j_call: TRBJ1-2
v_call: TRBV28
clone_size: once
cdr3_nt: TGTGCCAGCAGTCCGAAGGGGGCGCTAGGCTACACCTTC
cdr3_aa: CASSPKGALGYTF

d_call: -
j_call: TRBJ2-3
v_call: TRBV7-8
clone_size: -
cdr3_nt: TGTGCCAGCAGCTTTGAGGGGTTACGGACAGATACGCAGTATTTT
cdr3_aa: CASSFEGLRTDTQYF

d_call: -
j_call: TRBJ2-7
v_call: TRBV18
clone_size: -
cdr3_nt: TGTGCCAGCTCACCAAGAAGCTCCTACGAGCAGTACTTC
cdr3_aa: CASSPRSSYEQYF

d_call: -
j_call: TRBJ1-3
v_call: TRBV7-2
clone_size: -
cdr3_nt: TGTGCCAGCAGCTTAGCCCAGCTTCCTGGAAACACCATATATTTT
cdr3_aa: CASSLAQLPGNTIYF

d_call: -
j_call: TRBJ2-1
v_call: TRBV7-9
clone_size: -
cdr3_nt: TGTGCCAGCAGCATAATAACGAGCTCCTACAATGAGCAGTTCTTC
cdr3_aa: CASSIITSSYNEQFF

d_call: -
j_call: TRBJ1-1
v_call: TRBV10-3
clone_size: -
cdr3_nt: TGTGCCATCAGTGAGTGGGGGCGTGAAGCTTTCTTT
cdr3_aa: CAISEWGREAFF

d_call: -
j_call: TRBJ2-6
v_call: TRBV6-5
clone_size: -
cdr3_nt: TGTGCCAGCACGATAGGGGAGTCTGGGGCCAACGTCCTGACTTTC
cdr3_aa: CASTIGESGANVLTF

d_call: TRBD1
j_call: TRBJ2-3
v_call: TRBV7-2
clone_size: -
cdr3_nt: TGTGCCAGCAGCCCCAGGGGGCGGACAGATACGCAGTATTTT
cdr3_aa: CASSPRGRTDTQYF